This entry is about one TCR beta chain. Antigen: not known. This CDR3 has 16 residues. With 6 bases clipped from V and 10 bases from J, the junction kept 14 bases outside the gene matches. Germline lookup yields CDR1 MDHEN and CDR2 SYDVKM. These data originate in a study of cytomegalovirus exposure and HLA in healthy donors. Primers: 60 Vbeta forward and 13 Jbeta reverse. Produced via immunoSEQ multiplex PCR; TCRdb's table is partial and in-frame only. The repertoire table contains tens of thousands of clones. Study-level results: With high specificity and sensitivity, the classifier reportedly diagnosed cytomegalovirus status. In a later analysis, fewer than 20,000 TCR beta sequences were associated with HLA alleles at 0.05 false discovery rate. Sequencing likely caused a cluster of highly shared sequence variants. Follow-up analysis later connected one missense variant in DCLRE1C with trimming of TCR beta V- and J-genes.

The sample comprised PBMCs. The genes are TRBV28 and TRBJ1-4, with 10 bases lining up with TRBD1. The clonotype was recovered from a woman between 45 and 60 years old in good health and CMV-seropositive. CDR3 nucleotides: TGTGCCAGCAGCCCCGGGACAGGGGCCTCTAGGGGAAAACTGTTTTTT. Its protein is CASSPGTGASRGKLFF.